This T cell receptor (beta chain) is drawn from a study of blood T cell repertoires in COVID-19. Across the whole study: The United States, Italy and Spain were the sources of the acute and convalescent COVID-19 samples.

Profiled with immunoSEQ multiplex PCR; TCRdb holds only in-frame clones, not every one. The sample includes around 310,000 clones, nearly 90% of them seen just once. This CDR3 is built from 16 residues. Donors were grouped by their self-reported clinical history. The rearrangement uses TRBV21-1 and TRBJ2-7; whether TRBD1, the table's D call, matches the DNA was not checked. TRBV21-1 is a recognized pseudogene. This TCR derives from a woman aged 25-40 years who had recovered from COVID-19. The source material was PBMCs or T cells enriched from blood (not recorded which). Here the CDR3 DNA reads TGTGCCAGCAGCAAAGTCGAGCGACAGGGGGGATACGAGCAGTACTTC. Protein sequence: CASSKVERQGGYEQYF.